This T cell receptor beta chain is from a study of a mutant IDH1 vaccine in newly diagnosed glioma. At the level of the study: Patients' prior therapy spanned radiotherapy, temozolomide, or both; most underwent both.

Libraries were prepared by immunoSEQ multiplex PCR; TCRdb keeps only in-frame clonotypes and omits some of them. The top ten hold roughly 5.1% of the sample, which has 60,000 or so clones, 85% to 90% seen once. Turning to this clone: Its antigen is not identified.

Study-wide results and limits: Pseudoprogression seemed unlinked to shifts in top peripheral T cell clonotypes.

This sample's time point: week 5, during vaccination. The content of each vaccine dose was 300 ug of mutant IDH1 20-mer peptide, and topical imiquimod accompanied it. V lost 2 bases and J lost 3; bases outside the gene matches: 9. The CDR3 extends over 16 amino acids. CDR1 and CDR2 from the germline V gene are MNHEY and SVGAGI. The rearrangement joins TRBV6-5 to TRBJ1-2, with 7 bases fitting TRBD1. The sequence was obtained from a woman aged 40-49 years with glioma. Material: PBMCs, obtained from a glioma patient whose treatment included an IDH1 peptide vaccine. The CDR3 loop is CASSYHRGGEDYGYTF. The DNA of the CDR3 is TGTGCCAGCAGTTACCACAGGGGTGGGGAGGACTATGGCTACACCTTC.